Listed here are 11 T cell receptor beta chains from one sample, sequenced in a study of blood T cell repertoires in COVID-19. Sequenced by immunoSEQ multiplex PCR; TCRdb stores in-frame clones only, minus some. The data show roughly 310,000 clones, approximately 88% seen once. Sample: peripheral blood. The receptor set was obtained from a woman between 50 and 59 years old with active or convalescent COVID-19.

The chain is built from TRBV7-2 and TRBJ2-3; 7 bases fit TRBD2. This CDR3 has 16 amino acids. J gave up 0 bases and V 5 bases, and 8 bases lay outside the gene matches. Germline-derived CDR1 and CDR2 are SGHTA and FQGNSA. The CDR3 nucleotides are TGTGCCAGCAGCGGCCATTCTAGCGGTAGCACAGATACGCAGTATTTT. Its translation: CASSGHSSGSTDTQYF.

This rearrangement joins TRBV28 to TRBJ1-1; 9 nucleotides line up with TRBD1. Germline CDR1 reads MDHEN; CDR2 reads SYDVKM. The CDR3 runs to 16 residues. The J segment lost 4 bases and the V segment lost 2 bases, leaving 8 bases of the junction unmatched. The CDR3 here is CASSLLTGTGSTEAFF. CDR3 nucleotide sequence: TGTGCCAGCAGTTTACTAACCGGGACAGGGAGCACTGAAGCTTTCTTT. Combining the CDR3 with reference TRBV28 and TRBJ1-1 gives the whole variable domain DVKVTQSSRYLVKRTGEKVFLECVQDMDHENMFWYRQDPGLGLRLIYFSYDVKMKEKGDIPEGYSVSREKKERFSLILESASTNQTSMYLCASSLLTGTGSTEAFFGQGTRLTVV.

V is TRBV24-1 and J is TRBJ2-1; 7 bases fit TRBD2. Trimming cost V 4 bases and J 2 bases; bases outside gene matches: 7. The CDR3 has 16 residues. Per the germline V gene, CDR1 is KGHDR and CDR2 is SFDVKD. The CDR3 spells CATSDPSGTAYNEQFF. The DNA for the CDR3 is TGTGCCACCAGTGACCCGAGCGGGACCGCCTACAATGAGCAGTTCTTC.

This chain connects TRBV9 to TRBJ2-7; 10 nucleotides agree with TRBD1. Trimming took 3 bases from V and 1 from J; bases not matched to a gene: 4. Germline CDR1 and CDR2: SGDLS and YYNGEE. The CDR3 spans 15 residues. CDR3 coding DNA: TGTGCCAGCAGCGGCCGGGACAGGGGTTCCTACGAGCAGTACTTC. This encodes CASSGRDRGSYEQYF. The full variable domain, rest sourced from reference TRBV9 and TRBJ2-7, is DSGVTQTPKHLITATGQRVTLRCSPRSGDLSVYWYQQSLDQGLQFLIQYYNGEERAKGNILERFSAQQFPDLHSELNLSSLELGDSALYFCASSGRDRGSYEQYFGPGTRLTVT.

The chain carries TRBV19 and TRBJ1-4; 7 bases fit TRBD1. CDR1 and CDR2 (germline): LNHDA, SQIVND (reference sequence). V shed 5 bases, J shed 2 bases, and the junction held 2 bases outside the gene matches. The CDR3 consists of 14 residues. The CDR3 region is CASSATGTNEKLFF. CDR3 in DNA: TGTGCCAGTAGTGCGACAGGGACTAATGAAAAACTGTTTTTT.

V is TRBV7-2 and J is TRBJ2-3, with D hard to call. The V gene's germline CDR1 is SGHTA and CDR2 FQGNSA. Trimming stripped 10 bases from V and 4 bases from J, with 15 bases between. The CDR3 is made up of 13 amino acids. CDR3 sequence (DNA): TGTGCCACCAACGAAGACTTCCCAGATACGCAGTATTTT. This encodes CATNEDFPDTQYF.

The CDR3: CASSSYPRGQGTYGYTF. DNA of the CDR3: TGTGCCAGCAGCTCCTACCCCCGGGGACAGGGGACATATGGCTACACCTTC. The chain combines TRBV7-8 with TRBJ1-2, with 10 bases aligning to TRBD1. CDR3 length: 17 amino acids. Germline V gene data show CDR1 as SGHVS and CDR2 as FQNEAQ. Trimming cost V 4 bases and J 5 bases; bases outside gene matches: 13.

This chain joins TRBV29-1 and TRBJ1-2; no definite D call. Per the germline V gene, CDR1 is SQVTM and CDR2 is ANQGSEA. The V end was cut by 7 bases, the J end by 1 base, with 10 bases between. This CDR3 has 12 amino acids. Here the CDR3 DNA reads TGCAGCGCCGGGTTGGATAACTATGGCTACACCTTC. It encodes CSAGLDNYGYTF.

CDR3 region: CASSPSRGSVEAFF. The CDR3 DNA reads TGTGCCAGCAGCCCCAGCAGGGGCTCGGTTGAAGCTTTCTTT. This chain uses TRBV7-2 with TRBJ1-1; a possible D gene is TRBD1 (6 bases). Germline loops: CDR1 SGHTA, CDR2 FQGNSA. Trimming stripped 5 bases from V and 7 bases from J, with 17 bases between. The CDR3 is made up of 14 amino acids. Using reference TRBV7-2 and TRBJ1-1 for the parts outside the CDR3, the full variable domain is GAGVSQSPSNKVTEKGKDVELRCDPISGHTALYWYRQSLGQGLEFLIYFQGNSAPDKSGLPSDRFSAERTGGSVSTLTIQRTQQEDSAVYLCASSPSRGSVEAFFGQGTRLTVV.

The chain has TRBV12-5 and TRBJ1-1; the D is unclear. Per germline, CDR1 LGHNT and CDR2 FRNRAP. Between the trimmed V and J ends, which lost 1 base and 11 bases, there was a span of 11 bases. This CDR3 comprises 12 residues. CDR3 in DNA: TGTGCTAGTGGTTTGGGCGGTGAGGTGGCTTTCTTT. Translating gives CASGLGGEVAFF.

This chain connects TRBV2 to TRBJ1-1, with TRBD1 matching over 9 bases. In germline, CDR1 is SNHLY, CDR2 FYNNEI. CDR3 length equals 15 residues. Unmatched junction bases numbered 10, after V lost 6 bases and J lost 5 bases. CDR3 nucleotides: TGTGCCAGCAGCCCAAGGACAGGGGCTGGGACTGAAGCTTTCTTT. Protein: CASSPRTGAGTEAFF.